The entry that follows covers one TCR beta chain sequence. The data derive from a study of shared T cell receptors in the human thymus. The CDR3 has 17 residues. Germline-derived CDR1 and CDR2 are SGHTA and FQGNSA. With V trimmed by 0 bases and J by 6 bases, 11 bases remained unmatched. Clones were read by immunoSEQ multiplex PCR, and TCRdb kept only the in-frame ones, dropping some. The sample carries more than 550,000 clones, over 75% recorded once. The sample also formed part of further work on human thymus T cells.

The rearrangement uses TRBV7-2 and TRBJ2-7, with 10 bases fitting TRBD2. Sequencing input: thymocytes. The source of this sequence is a girl under two years old with a congenital heart defect. The CDR3 sequence: CASSLARASGGGCEQYF. The CDR3 DNA sequence: TGTGCCAGCAGCTTAGCGCGGGCTAGCGGGGGAGGCTGCGAGCAGTACTTC. Together with reference TRBV7-2 and TRBJ2-7, the CDR3 gives the full variable domain: GAGVSQSPSNKVTEKGKDVELRCDPISGHTALYWYRQSLGQGLEFLIYFQGNSAPDKSGLPSDRFSAERTGGSVSTLTIQRTQQEDSAVYLCASSLARASGGGCEQYFGPGTRLTVT.